The 11 T cell receptor beta chains given below trace back to one sample, sequenced in a study of OX40 agonist ivuxolimab in advanced cancers. Produced via immunoSEQ multiplex PCR; TCRdb's table is partial and in-frame only. This sample has fewer than 130,000 clones, with roughly 89% found just once. The specimen was CD4+ or CD8+ T cells sorted from blood, collected in a trial of the OX40 agonist ivuxolimab. The receptors derive from an adult with an advanced solid tumor such as melanoma, head and neck, liver or kidney cancer.

The gene calls are TRBV19 and TRBJ1-1, with 7 bases fitting TRBD1. With V trimmed by 7 bases and J by 4 bases, 9 bases remained unmatched. Germline V gene data show CDR1 as LNHDA and CDR2 as SQIVND (reference sequence). The CDR3 has 14 residues. The CDR3 protein is CASTLDRVGTEAFF. The CDR3 nucleotides are TGTGCCAGTACCCTAGACAGGGTCGGCACTGAAGCTTTCTTT. Based on the CDR3 plus reference TRBV19 and TRBJ1-1, the full variable domain is DGGITQSPKYLFRKEGQNVTLSCEQNLNHDAMYWYRQDPGQGLRLIYYSQIVNDFQKGDIAEGYSVSREKKESFPLTVTSAQKNPTAFYLCASTLDRVGTEAFFGQGTRLTVV.

A word on this clone: The identical CDR3 is also encoded by other nucleotide sequences in the sample. The chain recombines TRBV30 with TRBJ2-5; D unresolved. The V end was cut by 0 bases, the J end by 4 bases, with 3 bases between. Germline V gene sequence: CDR1 GTSNPN, CDR2 SVGIG (reference sequence). The CDR3 consists of 11 residues. Written as DNA, the CDR3 is TGTGCCTGGAGTGTAGGAGAGACCCAGTACTTC. This codes for CAWSVGETQYF.

This chain connects TRBV6-4 to TRBJ2-1; D gene uncertain. CDR3 length: 15 amino acids. V gave up 6 bases and J gave up 1 base, with 13 bases separating them. The V gene's germline CDR1 is MRHNA and CDR2 SNTAGT. DNA for the CDR3: TGTGCCAGCAGACGAGACCCTTTATCCTACAATGAGCAGTTCTTC. This sequence encodes CASRRDPLSYNEQFF.

V and J are TRBV16 and TRBJ2-1; 7 bases align to TRBD2. Germline assignment: CDR1 KGHSY and CDR2 FQNENV. The CDR3 runs 15 residues. Trimming took 4 bases from V and 6 from J; bases not matched to a gene: 9. The CDR3 sequence: CASSLFPGRFNEQFF. The CDR3, as DNA: TGTGCCAGCAGCCTTTTTCCCGGGAGGTTCAATGAGCAGTTCTTC.

This clone was observed a single time. The J gene is TRBJ2-7, the V gene TRBV7-3; D gene ambiguous. V was clipped by 2 bases and J by 0 bases, with 8 bases between them. Germline CDR1 reads SGHTA; CDR2 reads FQGTGA. The CDR3 covers 14 residues. Here the CDR3 DNA reads TGTGCCAGCAGCTTAGGTACGAGCTCCTACGAGCAGTACTTC. This sequence encodes CASSLGTSSYEQYF.

This clone was seen a single time. The chain joins TRBV18 to TRBJ1-3; D perhaps matches TRBD1 (6 bases). The V gene's germline CDR1 is KGHSH and CDR2 LQKENI. Trimming took 2 bases from V and 2 from J, leaving 13 bases between them. The CDR3 loop spans 16 amino acids. The CDR3, as DNA: TGTGCCAGCTCACCAGCCACAGGGAACACTGGAAACACCATATATTTT. Its translation: CASSPATGNTGNTIYF.

The chain has TRBV6-6 and TRBJ2-7; D is possibly TRBD1 (6 bases). The germline CDR1 and CDR2 sequences are MNHNY and SVGAGI (reference sequence). The CDR3 spans 15 residues. The V and J ends lost 2 bases and 6 bases respectively, with 17 bases between them. The CDR3 DNA is TGTGCCAGCAGTTACAGGGTTGAAGAAGGGGGCGAGCAGTACTTC. Translation: CASSYRVEEGGEQYF.

V and J are TRBV4-2 and TRBJ1-2; D ambiguous. V shed 0 bases and J shed 1 base, with 9 bases lying between them. The CDR3 is 15 amino acids. Germline values: CDR1 LGHNA, CDR2 YNFKEQ. The CDR3 DNA reads as TGTGCCAGCAGCCAAGAGACCGGCTTTAACTATGGCTACACCTTC. Protein sequence: CASSQETGFNYGYTF.

The rearrangement links TRBV4-2 to TRBJ2-3; D possibly corresponds to TRBD2 (7 bases). The ends were cut back, 4 bases at V and 0 bases at J, with 11 bases in the middle. The CDR3 sequence is 15 residues long. Germline V gene data show CDR1 as LGHNA and CDR2 as YNFKEQ. The CDR3 coding sequence is TGTGCCAGCAGCCGGGGGGGCCAGAGCACAGATACGCAGTATTTT. Its protein is CASSRGGQSTDTQYF.

The genes are TRBV18 and TRBJ1-1, with 10 bases aligning to TRBD1. V was pared by 3 bases and J by 3 bases, with 4 bases of the junction left unmatched. The germline CDR1 and CDR2 sequences are KGHSH and LQKENI. This CDR3 has 15 residues. The CDR3 bases are TGTGCCAGCTCACCGACCGGGACAGGGGACACTGAAGCTTTCTTT. Encoded protein: CASSPTGTGDTEAFF.

V gene TRBV7-3 combines with J gene TRBJ2-3; 9 bases are a match to TRBD2. V was pared by 7 bases and J by 0 bases, with 2 bases of the junction left unmatched. The CDR3 is made up of 14 amino acids. Germline CDR1 SGHTA, CDR2 FQGTGA. The CDR3 sequence: CASKRGASTDTQYF. DNA for the CDR3: TGTGCCAGCAAGCGGGGGGCTAGCACAGATACGCAGTATTTT.